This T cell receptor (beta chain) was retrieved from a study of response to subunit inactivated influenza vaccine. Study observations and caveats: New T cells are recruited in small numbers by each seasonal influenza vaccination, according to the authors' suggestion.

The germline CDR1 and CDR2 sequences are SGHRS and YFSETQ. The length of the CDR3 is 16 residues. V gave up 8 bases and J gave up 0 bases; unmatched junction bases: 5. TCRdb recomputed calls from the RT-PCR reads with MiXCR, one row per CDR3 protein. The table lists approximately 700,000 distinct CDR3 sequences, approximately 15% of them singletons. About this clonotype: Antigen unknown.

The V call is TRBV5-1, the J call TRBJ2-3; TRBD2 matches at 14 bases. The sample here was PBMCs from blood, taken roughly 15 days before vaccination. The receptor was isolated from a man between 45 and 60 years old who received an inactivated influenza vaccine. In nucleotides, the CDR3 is TGCGCCAGTGGACTAGCGGGGGGCATTAGCACAGATACGCAGTATTTT. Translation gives CASGLAGGISTDTQYF.